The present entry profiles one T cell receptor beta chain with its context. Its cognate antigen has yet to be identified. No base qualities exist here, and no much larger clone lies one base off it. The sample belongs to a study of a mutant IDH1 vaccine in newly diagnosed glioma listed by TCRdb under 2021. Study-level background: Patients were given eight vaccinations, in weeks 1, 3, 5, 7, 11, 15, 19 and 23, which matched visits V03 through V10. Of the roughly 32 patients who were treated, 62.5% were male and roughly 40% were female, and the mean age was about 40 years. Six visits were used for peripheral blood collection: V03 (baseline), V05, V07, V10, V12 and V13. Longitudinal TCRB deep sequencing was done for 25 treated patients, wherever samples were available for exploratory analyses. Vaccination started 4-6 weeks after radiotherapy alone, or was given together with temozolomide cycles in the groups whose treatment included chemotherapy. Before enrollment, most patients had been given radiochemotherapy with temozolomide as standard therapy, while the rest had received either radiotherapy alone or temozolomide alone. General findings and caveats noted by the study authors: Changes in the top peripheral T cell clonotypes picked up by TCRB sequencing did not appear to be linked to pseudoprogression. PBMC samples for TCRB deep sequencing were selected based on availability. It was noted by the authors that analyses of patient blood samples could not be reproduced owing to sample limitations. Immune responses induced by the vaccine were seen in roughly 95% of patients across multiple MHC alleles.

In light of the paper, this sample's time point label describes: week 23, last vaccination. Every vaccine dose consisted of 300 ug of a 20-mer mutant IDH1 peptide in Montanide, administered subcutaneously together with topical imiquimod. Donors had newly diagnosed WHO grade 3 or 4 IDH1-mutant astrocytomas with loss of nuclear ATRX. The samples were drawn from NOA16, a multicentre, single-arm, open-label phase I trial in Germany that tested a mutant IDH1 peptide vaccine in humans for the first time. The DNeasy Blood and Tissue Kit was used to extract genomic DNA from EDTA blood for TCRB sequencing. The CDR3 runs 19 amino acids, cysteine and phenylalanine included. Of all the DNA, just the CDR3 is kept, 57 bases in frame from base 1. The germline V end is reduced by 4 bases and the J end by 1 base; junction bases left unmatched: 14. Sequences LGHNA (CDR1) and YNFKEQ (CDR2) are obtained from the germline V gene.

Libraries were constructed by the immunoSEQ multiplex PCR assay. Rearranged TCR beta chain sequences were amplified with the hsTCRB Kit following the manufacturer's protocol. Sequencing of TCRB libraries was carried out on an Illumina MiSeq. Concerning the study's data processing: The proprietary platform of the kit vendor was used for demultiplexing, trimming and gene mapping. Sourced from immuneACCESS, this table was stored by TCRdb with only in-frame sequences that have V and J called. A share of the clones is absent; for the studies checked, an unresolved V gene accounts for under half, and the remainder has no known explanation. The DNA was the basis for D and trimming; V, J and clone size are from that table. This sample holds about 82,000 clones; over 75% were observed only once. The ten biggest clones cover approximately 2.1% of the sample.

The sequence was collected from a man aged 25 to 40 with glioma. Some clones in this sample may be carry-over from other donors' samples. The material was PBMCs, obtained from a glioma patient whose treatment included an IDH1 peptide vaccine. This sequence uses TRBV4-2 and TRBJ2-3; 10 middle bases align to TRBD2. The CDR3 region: CASSLEGHLAGVGTDTQYF. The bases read TGTGCCAGCAGCCTCGAGGGCCACCTAGCGGGAGTTGGCACAGATACGCAGTATTTT.